These 2 T cell receptor beta chains originate from one sample sequenced in a study of spatial heterogeneity in lung cancer. Antigens of these TCRs are unknown. Described time point: sample taken at primary tumor resection. TCRdb re-called the 5' RACE reads through MiXCR, storing one row per CDR3 protein. This sample has approximately 6,000 distinct CDR3 sequences, with 13% found just once. Study-level points and caveats: The number of expanded tumor alpha and beta chains correlated with mutation number.

Sequencing used lung tumor tissue, obtained at surgery. The receptors originated from a female donor with early-stage non-small cell lung cancer.

In this sample, this clonotype is medium-sized. V gene TRBV9 combines with J gene TRBJ1-1; D is unresolved. V lost 3 bases and J 4 bases, leaving 16 bases between the germline ends. The germline gives CDR1 SGDLS, CDR2 YYNGEE. The CDR3 totals 15 residues. The CDR3 spells CASSEDGTSRTEAFF. The CDR3 nucleotides read TGTGCCAGCAGCGAGGACGGAACTAGTCGCACTGAAGCTTTCTTT.

In this sample, this clonotype turned up many times. The V and J genes are TRBV28 and TRBJ2-3; 11 nucleotides line up with TRBD2. This CDR3 spans 17 amino acids. Trimming took 4 bases from V and 3 from J; bases not matched to a gene: 9. Germline CDR1 MDHEN, CDR2 SYDVKM. CDR3 bases: TGTGCCAGCAGTTGGGGACTAGCGGCAGGATATACAGATACGCAGTATTTT. It translates to CASSWGLAAGYTDTQYF.